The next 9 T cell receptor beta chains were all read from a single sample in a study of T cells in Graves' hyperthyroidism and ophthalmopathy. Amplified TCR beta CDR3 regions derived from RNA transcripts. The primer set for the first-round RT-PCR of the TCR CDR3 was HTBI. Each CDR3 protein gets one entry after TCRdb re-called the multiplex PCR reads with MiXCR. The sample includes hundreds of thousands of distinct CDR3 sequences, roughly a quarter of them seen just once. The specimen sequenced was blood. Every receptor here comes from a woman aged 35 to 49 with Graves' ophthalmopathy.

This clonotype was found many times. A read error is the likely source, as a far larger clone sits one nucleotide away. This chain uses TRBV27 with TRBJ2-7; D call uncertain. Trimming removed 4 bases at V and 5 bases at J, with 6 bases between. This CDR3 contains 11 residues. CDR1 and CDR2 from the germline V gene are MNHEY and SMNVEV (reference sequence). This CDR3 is CASSSGHEQYF. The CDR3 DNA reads TGTGCCAGCAGTTCCGGCCACGAGCAGTACTTC.

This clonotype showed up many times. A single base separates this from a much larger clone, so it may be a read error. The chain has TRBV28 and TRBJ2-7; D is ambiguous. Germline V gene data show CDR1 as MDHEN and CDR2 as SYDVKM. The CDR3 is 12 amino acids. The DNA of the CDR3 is TGTGCCAGCAGAGAGTCAACCTACGAGCAGTGCTTC. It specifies CASRESTYEQCF.

The CDR3 coding sequence is TGTGCCAGCAGCTCCACAGGGGGCAAGGCAGATACGCAGTATTTT. Its protein is CASSSTGGKADTQYF. V usage is TRBV7-3 and J usage is TRBJ2-3; 9 bases align to TRBD1. Trimming cost V 4 bases and J 4 bases; bases outside gene matches: 6. Germline loops: CDR1 SGHTA, CDR2 FQGTGA. CDR3 length equals 15 residues. Together with reference TRBV7-3 and TRBJ2-3, the CDR3 gives the full variable domain: GAGVSQTPSNKVTEKGKYVELRCDPISGHTALYWYRQSLGQGPEFLIYFQGTGAADDSGLPNDRFFAVRPEGSVSTLKIQRTERGDSAVYLCASSSTGGKADTQYFGPGTRLTVL.

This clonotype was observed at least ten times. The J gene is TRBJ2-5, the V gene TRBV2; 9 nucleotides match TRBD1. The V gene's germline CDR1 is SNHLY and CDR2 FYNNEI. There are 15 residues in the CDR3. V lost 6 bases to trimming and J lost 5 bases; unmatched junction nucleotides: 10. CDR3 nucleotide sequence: TGTGCCAGCAGCGAACAGGGGGCAGACGGTGAGACCCAGTACTTC. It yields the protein CASSEQGADGETQYF.

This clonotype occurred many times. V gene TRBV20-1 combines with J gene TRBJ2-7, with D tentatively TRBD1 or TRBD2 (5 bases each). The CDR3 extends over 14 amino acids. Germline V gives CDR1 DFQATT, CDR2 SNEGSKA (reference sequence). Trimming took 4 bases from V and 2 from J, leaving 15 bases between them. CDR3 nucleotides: TGCAGTGCTACTGACAGCCTGAGGGCCTACGAGCAGTACTTC. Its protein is CSATDSLRAYEQYF.

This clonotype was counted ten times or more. CDR3 DNA: TGTGCCAGCACCACAGGGTTGGGCTACACCTTC. Its protein is CASTTGLGYTF. The chain employs TRBV6-5 and TRBJ1-2; D may be TRBD1 (6 bases). Trimming stripped 7 bases from V and 8 bases from J, with 11 bases between. Germline values: CDR1 MNHEY, CDR2 SVGAGI. This CDR3 spans 11 amino acids.

CDR3 protein: CASSPGGASNQPQHF. The CDR3 nucleotides are TGTGCCAGTAGCCCTGGGGGAGCTAGCAATCAGCCCCAGCATTTT. The chain joins TRBV19 to TRBJ1-5; TRBD1 might be the D (5 bases). CDR1 is LNHDA and CDR2 is SQIVND in the germline V gene (reference sequence). With 6 bases removed from V and 0 bases from J, the gap between germline ends came to 12 bases. This CDR3 region has 15 residues.

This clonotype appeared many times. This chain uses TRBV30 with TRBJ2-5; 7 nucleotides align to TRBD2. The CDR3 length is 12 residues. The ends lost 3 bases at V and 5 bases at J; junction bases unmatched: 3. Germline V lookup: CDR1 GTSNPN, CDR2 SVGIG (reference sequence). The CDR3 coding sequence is TGTGCCTGGAGGGGGGGGTGGGAGACCCAGTACTTC. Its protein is CAWRGGWETQYF.

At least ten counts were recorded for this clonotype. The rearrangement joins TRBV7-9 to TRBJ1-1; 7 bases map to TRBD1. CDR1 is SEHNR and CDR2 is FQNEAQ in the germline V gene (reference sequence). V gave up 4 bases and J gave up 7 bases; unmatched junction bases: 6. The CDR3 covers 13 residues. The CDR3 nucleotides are TGTGCCAGCAGCTCCCCGGACAGGCGTGAAGCTTTCTTT. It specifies CASSSPDRREAFF.